This TCR beta chain was profiled in a study of T cells in Graves' hyperthyroidism and ophthalmopathy. The investigators amplified TCR beta CDR3 regions from RNA transcripts. An initial round of RT-PCR targeting the TCR CDR3 relied on the HTBI primer set. MiXCR, applied by TCRdb to the multiplex PCR reads, yields one record per CDR3 protein. This sample has some 720,000 distinct CDR3 sequences, with about 17% found just once. Stable Graves' hyperthyroidism meant no ophthalmopathy progression within 18 months. Germline V gene sequence: CDR1 LNHNV, CDR2 YYDKDF (reference sequence). V was pared by 6 bases and J by 7 bases, with 8 bases of the junction left unmatched. The CDR3 spans 15 residues.

Sequenced input: blood. This clonotype originated in a man between 18 and 35 years old with Graves' hyperthyroidism. The rearrangement joins TRBV15 to TRBJ2-5; 13 nucleotides line up with TRBD2. The DNA of the CDR3 is TGTGCCACCAGAGGCACTAGCGGGAGGGTGGCGACCCAGTACTTC. Its translation: CATRGTSGRVATQYF.